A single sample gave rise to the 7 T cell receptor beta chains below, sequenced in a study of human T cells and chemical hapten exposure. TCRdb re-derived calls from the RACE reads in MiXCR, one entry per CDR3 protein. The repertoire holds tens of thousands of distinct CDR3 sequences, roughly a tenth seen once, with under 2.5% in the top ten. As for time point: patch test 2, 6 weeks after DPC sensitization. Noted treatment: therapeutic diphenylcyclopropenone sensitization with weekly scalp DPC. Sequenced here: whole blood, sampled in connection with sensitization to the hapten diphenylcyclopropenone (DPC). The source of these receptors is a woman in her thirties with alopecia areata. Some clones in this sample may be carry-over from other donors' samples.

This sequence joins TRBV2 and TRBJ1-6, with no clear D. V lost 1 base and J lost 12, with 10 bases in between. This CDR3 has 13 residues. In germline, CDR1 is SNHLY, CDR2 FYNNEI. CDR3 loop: CASSEGPVQPLHF. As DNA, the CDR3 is TGTGCCAGCAGTGAAGGGCCAGTACAACCCCTCCACTTT.

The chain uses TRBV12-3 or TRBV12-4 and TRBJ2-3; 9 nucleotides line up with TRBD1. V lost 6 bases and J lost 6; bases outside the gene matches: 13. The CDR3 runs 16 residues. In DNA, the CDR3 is TGTGCCAGCAGCCTCCGGACAGGGGTGGCCCGTGATACGCAGTATTTT. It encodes CASSLRTGVARDTQYF.

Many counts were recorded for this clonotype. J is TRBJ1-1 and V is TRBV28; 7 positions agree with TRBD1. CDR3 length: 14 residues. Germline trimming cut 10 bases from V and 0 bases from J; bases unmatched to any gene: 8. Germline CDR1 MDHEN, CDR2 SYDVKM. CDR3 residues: CAIRGTAMNTEAFF. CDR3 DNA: TGTGCCATCAGGGGGACAGCCATGAACACTGAAGCTTTCTTT.

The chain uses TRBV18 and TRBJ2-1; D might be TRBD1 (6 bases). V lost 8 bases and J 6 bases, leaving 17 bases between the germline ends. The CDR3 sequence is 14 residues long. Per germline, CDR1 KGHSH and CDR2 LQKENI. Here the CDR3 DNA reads TGTGCCAGCGAGGACAGAAAAGGCCCCAATGAGCAGTTCTTC. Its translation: CASEDRKGPNEQFF.

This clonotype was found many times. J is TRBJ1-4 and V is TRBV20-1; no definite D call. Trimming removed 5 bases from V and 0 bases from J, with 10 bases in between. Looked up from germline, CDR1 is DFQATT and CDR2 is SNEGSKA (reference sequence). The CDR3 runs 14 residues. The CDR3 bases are TGCAGTGCTTTCGACGGATCAACTAATGAAAAACTGTTTTTT. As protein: CSAFDGSTNEKLFF.

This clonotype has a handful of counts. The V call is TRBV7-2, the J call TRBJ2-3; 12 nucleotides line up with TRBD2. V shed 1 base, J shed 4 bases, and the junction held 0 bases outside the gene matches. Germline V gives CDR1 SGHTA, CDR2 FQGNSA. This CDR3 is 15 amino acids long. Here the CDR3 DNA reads TGTGCCAGCAGCTTAGGACTAGCGGGGGCAGATACGCAGTATTTT. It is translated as CASSLGLAGADTQYF.

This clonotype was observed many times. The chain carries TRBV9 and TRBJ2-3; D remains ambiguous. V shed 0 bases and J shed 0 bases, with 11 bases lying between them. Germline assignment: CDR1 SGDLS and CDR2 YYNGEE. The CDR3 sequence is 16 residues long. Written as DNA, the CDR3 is TGTGCCAGCAGCGTAGCAAGGAGTACTAGCACAGATACGCAGTATTTT. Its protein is CASSVARSTSTDTQYF.